The 18 T cell receptor beta chains given below trace back to one sample, sequenced in a study of identical twins. A single record per CDR3 protein comes from TCRdb applying MiXCR to the 5' RACE reads. In the table there are hundreds of thousands of distinct CDR3 sequences, roughly 8% of which are singletons. In addition, the sample was reused for a study of yellow fever vaccine responses in identical twins.

The specimen sequenced was PBMCs. The receptors originated from a young woman in good health.

The chain employs TRBV6-5 and TRBJ2-3; the match to TRBD1 covers 7 bases. CDR3 size: 16 residues. CDR1 MNHEY and CDR2 SVGAGI come from the germline V gene. Germline trimming cut 1 base from V and 2 bases from J; bases unmatched to any gene: 6. The CDR3 region has the DNA TGTGCCAGCAGTTACTTACAGGGGAGATACACAGATACGCAGTATTTT. Its protein product is CASSYLQGRYTDTQYF.

This clonotype has a handful of counts. The V gene is TRBV5-6, the J gene TRBJ2-7, with D possibly TRBD1 on 6 matching bases. Per the germline V gene, CDR1 is SGHDT and CDR2 is YYEEEE. V lost 3 bases to trimming and J lost 3 bases, with 13 bases between them. The CDR3 spans 14 residues. The CDR3 protein is CASSYQPGDYEQYF. The CDR3 region has the DNA TGTGCCAGCAGCTACCAGCCAGGGGACTACGAGCAGTACTTC.

The sample holds many counts of this clonotype. The J gene is TRBJ2-2, the V gene TRBV29-1; no clear D. The germline V gene encodes CDR1 SQVTM and CDR2 ANQGSEA. The CDR3 extends over 14 amino acids. V was cut by 4 bases and J by 5 bases, with 14 bases left in between. The CDR3 region has the DNA TGCAGCGTTGTTCCCAGGCCACAAACCGGGGAGCTGTTTTTT. Translated: CSVVPRPQTGELFF.

This clonotype was recorded a few times. The chain combines TRBV12-3 or TRBV12-4 with TRBJ2-1; tentative D call: TRBD1 (5 bases). The CDR3 is 13 residues long. Deletions cut 6 bases from V and 8 bases from J, with 14 bases between. CDR3 nucleotide sequence: TGTGCCAGCAGGCCAGGGAAATCTTATGAGCAGTTCTTC. Protein: CASRPGKSYEQFF.

This clonotype was picked up many times. The chain is built from TRBV29-1 and TRBJ2-5, with 9 bases fitting TRBD2. Trimming cost V 2 bases and J 4 bases; bases outside gene matches: 5. Germline CDR1 is SQVTM and CDR2 is ANQGSEA. This CDR3 contains 14 residues. CDR3 nucleotide sequence: TGCAGCGTTGAACTAGCGGGGTGGAGAGAGACCCAGTACTTC. Its translation: CSVELAGWRETQYF.

This clonotype was observed a handful of times. The V and J genes are TRBV27 and TRBJ2-6; D is possibly TRBD2 (6 bases). From germline, CDR1 is MNHEY and CDR2 SMNVEV (reference sequence). The CDR3 extends over 19 amino acids. The V end was cut by 5 bases, the J end by 3 bases, with 23 bases between. The CDR3 reads CASSPRDARGVSGANVLTF. The CDR3 region has the DNA TGTGCCAGCAGTCCCAGAGACGCGCGGGGAGTGAGTGGGGCCAACGTCCTGACTTTC. Combining the CDR3 with reference TRBV27 and TRBJ2-6 gives the whole variable domain EAQVTQNPRYLITVTGKKLTVTCSQNMNHEYMSWYRQDPGLGLRQIYYSMNVEVTDKGDVPEGYKVSRKEKRNFPLILESPSPNQTSLYFCASSPRDARGVSGANVLTFGAGSRLTVL.

This clonotype has a count of ten or more. This chain uses TRBV12-3 or TRBV12-4 with TRBJ2-7; D unclear. The CDR3 contains 14 residues. Trimming pared 5 bases from V and 4 bases from J, leaving 15 bases between. The CDR3 nucleotides are TGTGCCAGCAGTACGACAATAAAGGTTTACGAGCAGTACTTC. Translated, it gives CASSTTIKVYEQYF.

The V gene is TRBV28, the J gene TRBJ2-1, with D perhaps TRBD1 or TRBD2 (5 bases each). Deletions cut 6 bases from V and 10 bases from J, with 10 bases between. The CDR3 sequence is 11 residues long. Germline V lookup: CDR1 MDHEN, CDR2 SYDVKM. CDR3: CASSWDREQFF. Written as DNA, the CDR3 is TGTGCCAGCAGCTGGGACCGGGAGCAGTTCTTC.

This clonotype appeared many times. This rearrangement joins TRBV27 to TRBJ2-7; 11 bases are a match to TRBD1. This CDR3 spans 16 amino acids. Trimming at V came to 5 bases and at J to 0 bases, leaving 6 bases not matched to a gene. The germline V gene encodes CDR1 MNHEY and CDR2 SMNVEV (reference sequence). In DNA, the CDR3 is TGTGCCAGCAGTATTCGGACAGGGGGCTACTCCTACGAGCAGTACTTC. This gives the protein CASSIRTGGYSYEQYF.

This clonotype was seen repeatedly, ten times or more. This sequence joins TRBV7-9 and TRBJ2-1; D possibly corresponds to TRBD1 (5 bases). The V and J ends lost 10 bases and 8 bases respectively, with 24 bases between them. The CDR3 has 15 amino acids. Germline CDR1 SEHNR, CDR2 FQNEAQ (reference sequence). The CDR3 here is CAILGASRGFDEQFF. DNA for the CDR3: TGTGCCATATTAGGGGCCTCTCGAGGATTTGATGAGCAGTTCTTC.

This clonotype was seen many times. This sequence joins TRBV4-3 and TRBJ2-5; TRBD2 matches at 12 bases. The CDR3 spans 17 residues. Germline values: CDR1 LGHNA, CDR2 YSLEER. V was pared by 0 bases and J by 5 bases, with 7 bases of the junction left unmatched. Written as DNA, the CDR3 is TGCGCCAGCAGCCAAGATCTGGCTAGCGGGAGGGTTGAGACCCAGTACTTC. Translating gives CASSQDLASGRVETQYF.

The V gene is TRBV29-1, the J gene TRBJ2-7, with 11 nucleotides matching TRBD2. V shed 6 bases and J 0 bases; nucleotides not matched to a gene: 10. The germline gives CDR1 SQVTM, CDR2 ANQGSEA. This CDR3 contains 16 residues. The CDR3 sequence: CSVEHSSGGLSYEQYF. CDR3 nucleotide sequence: TGCAGCGTGGAACACTCTAGCGGGGGGCTCTCCTACGAGCAGTACTTC.

The table lists this clonotype with a few counts. This chain uses TRBV2 with TRBJ2-3; 9 bases align to TRBD1. CDR3 size: 16 residues. V lost 4 bases, J lost 4 bases, and 9 bases stayed unmatched. CDR1 is SNHLY, CDR2 FYNNEI, per germline. CDR3 DNA: TGTGCCAGCAGTGCAGCACAGGGGGCGAAGCCAGATACGCAGTATTTT. This translates into CASSAAQGAKPDTQYF. Drawing the rest from reference TRBV2 and TRBJ2-3, the complete variable domain is EPEVTQTPSHQVTQMGQEVILRCVPISNHLYFYWYRQILGQKVEFLVSFYNNEISEKSEIFDDQFSVERPDGSNFTLKIRSTKLEDSAMYFCASSAAQGAKPDTQYFGPGTRLTVL.

This chain links TRBV6-5 with TRBJ1-1; tentative D call: TRBD1 (5 bases). This CDR3 contains 11 residues. Trimming removed 9 bases from V and 11 bases from J, with 16 bases in between. Germline V gives CDR1 MNHEY, CDR2 SVGAGI. The CDR3 reads CASSLAGRAFF. The CDR3 coding sequence is TGTGCCAGTAGCCTCGCGGGGCGGGCTTTCTTT.

The V gene is TRBV2, the J gene TRBJ2-5; the D gene is possibly TRBD2 (5 bases). Trimming removed 6 bases at V and 2 bases at J, with 16 bases between. This CDR3 comprises 15 residues. Germline V CDR1 and CDR2: SNHLY, FYNNEI. Here the CDR3 reads CASSDLLGRQETQYF. DNA for the CDR3: TGTGCCAGCAGCGACCTACTAGGCAGGCAAGAGACCCAGTACTTC.

This clonotype showed up just a few times. The rearrangement joins TRBV5-6 to TRBJ2-7, with a tentative D call TRBD2 (7 bases). Germline assignment: CDR1 SGHDT and CDR2 YYEEEE. Trimming shortened V by 4 bases and J by 11 bases, and 16 bases separated the two germline ends. The length of the CDR3 is 12 residues. CDR3 loop: CASSLSGRGEYF. CDR3 coding DNA: TGTGCCAGCAGCCTCTCGGGGAGGGGGGAGTACTTC.

A few counts support this clonotype. The chain has TRBV12-3 or TRBV12-4 and TRBJ1-2, with D tentatively TRBD1 (6 bases). V lost 6 bases and J lost 5, with 13 bases in between. The CDR3 is 13 amino acids. The CDR3 protein is CASSPLTGYGYTF. CDR3 bases: TGTGCCAGCAGCCCACTCACAGGGTATGGCTACACCTTC.

The rearrangement links TRBV14 to TRBJ1-6; no firm D call. This CDR3 is built from 15 residues. Germline CDR1 and CDR2: SGHDN and FVKESK. The V end lost 8 bases, the J end lost 4 bases, and 15 bases lay between the germline ends. The CDR3 protein is CASGGGNGYNSPLHF. The CDR3 DNA reads TGTGCCAGCGGTGGAGGGAATGGGTATAATTCACCCCTCCACTTT.